Following are 10 T cell receptor beta chains from one sample sequenced in a study of identical twins. TCRdb analysed the 5' RACE reads with MiXCR anew, one entry per CDR3 protein. The table has 1.5 million to 2 million distinct CDR3 sequences, roughly a third seen once. Input material: cord blood. These receptors were taken from a newborn girl in good health.

This clonotype was counted many times. This chain uses TRBV28 with TRBJ2-1; D uncertain. The CDR3 has 11 amino acids. V was clipped by 4 bases and J by 4 bases, with 2 bases between them. In germline, CDR1 is MDHEN, CDR2 SYDVKM. CDR3 DNA: TGTGCCAGCAGTTGGTACAATGAGCAGTTCTTC. Protein: CASSWYNEQFF.

V and J are TRBV6-6 and TRBJ2-1; 8 bases fit TRBD2. Germline CDR1 is MNHNY and CDR2 is SVGAGI (reference sequence). This CDR3 comprises 14 residues. V shed 7 bases and J 4 bases; nucleotides not matched to a gene: 6. In DNA, the CDR3 is TGTGCCAGCATGGGGACGGGGGGGTACAATGAGCAGTTCTTC. This gives the protein CASMGTGGYNEQFF.

The chain links TRBV29-1 to TRBJ1-4; the D is unclear. Trimming took 7 bases from V and 8 from J, leaving 17 bases between them. Germline loops: CDR1 SQVTM, CDR2 ANQGSEA. The CDR3 has 13 amino acids. DNA for the CDR3: TGCAGCGCCCAACCCGGGCGAGGGGAAAAACTGTTTTTT. This sequence encodes CSAQPGRGEKLFF.

This clonotype was seen a few times. The genes are TRBV10-3 and TRBJ1-2; D unresolved. The CDR3 spans 12 residues. Looked up from germline, CDR1 is ENHRY and CDR2 is SYGVKD. Trimming removed 3 bases at V and 3 bases at J, with 5 bases between. The CDR3 protein is CAISDSYYGYTF. Written as DNA, the CDR3 is TGTGCCATCAGTGACAGCTACTATGGCTACACCTTC.

This clonotype has a handful of counts. The chain couples TRBV5-1 to TRBJ2-3, with 9 bases that match TRBD2. This CDR3 contains 16 residues. After removal of 0 bases from V and 4 bases from J, the junction contained 6 bases not matched to a gene. The germline gives CDR1 SGHRS, CDR2 YFSETQ. The CDR3 nucleotides are TGCGCCAGCAGCTTGGCCGGCGGGGGGGGTTCAGATACGCAGTATTTT. Translating gives CASSLAGGGGSDTQYF.

This chain joins TRBV2 and TRBJ2-1; D not certain. This CDR3 has 17 residues. Germline V gene data show CDR1 as SNHLY and CDR2 as FYNNEI. The V gene lost 6 bases and the J gene lost 5 bases, with 23 bases spanning the gap. CDR3 sequence reads: CASSRRSLMAPDNEQFF. In DNA, the CDR3 is TGTGCCAGCAGCCGTCGGTCGTTGATGGCGCCAGACAATGAGCAGTTCTTC.

As regards this clonotype: A read error is possible here, since a much larger clone lies one base away. V is TRBV28 and J is TRBJ2-4; TRBD2 aligns across 9 bases. CDR1 is MDHEN and CDR2 is SYDVKM in the germline V gene. CDR3 length: 16 amino acids. Trimming took 3 bases from V and 3 from J; bases not matched to a gene: 6. The CDR3 here is CASSLAGGPGKNIQYF. DNA for the CDR3: TGTGCCAGCAGTTTGGCGGGAGGGCCGGGCAAAAACATTCAGTACTTC.

This clonotype came up a few times. The J gene is TRBJ2-7, the V gene TRBV4-2; D gene unclear. The CDR3 length is 16 residues. The V end was cut by 0 bases, the J end by 0 bases, with 12 bases between. Germline V CDR1 and CDR2: LGHNA, YNFKEQ. The CDR3 DNA reads TGTGCCAGCAGCCAAGATCGCCAGCGACCCTCCTACGAGCAGTACTTC. This translates into CASSQDRQRPSYEQYF.

The genes are TRBV7-2 and TRBJ2-4; TRBD2 matches 8 bases. The last part of the DNA fits TRBJ2-5 better; the J call may be wrong. The CDR3 consists of 15 residues. Germline V lookup: CDR1 SGHTA, CDR2 FQGNSA. Here the CDR3 reads CASSKAGTSQQTQYF. Written as DNA, the CDR3 is TGTGCCAGCAGCAAAGCCGGGACTAGTCAACAGACCCAGTACTTC.

This clonotype was counted only a few times. V and J are TRBV10-3 and TRBJ1-1; no definite D call. The CDR3 has 13 residues. The V and J ends lost 2 bases and 6 bases respectively, with 10 bases between them. Looked up from germline, CDR1 is ENHRY and CDR2 is SYGVKD. As DNA, the CDR3 is TGTGCCATCAGTGAGCTAGGGCGTTCTGAAGCTTTCTTT. Its protein product is CAISELGRSEAFF.